The rows below give T cell receptor beta chains drawn from one sample of a study of graft-versus-host responses after intestinal transplantation. Profiled with immunoSEQ multiplex PCR; TCRdb holds only in-frame clones, not every one. The table has about 130,000 clones, roughly nine tenths seen once. Antigens of these TCRs are unknown. The sequencing used unstimulated CD4+ T cells sorted from spleen or lymph node cells, collected before intestinal transplant. The origin of the receptors is a human donor who received an intestinal transplant. Each CDR3 is given with its conserved first and last residue. D genes are given only for firm matches.

j_call v_call d_call cdr3_aa
TRBJ2-1 TRBV21-1 . CASSNSGGIHGWSYNEQFF
TRBJ1-2 TRBV18 TRBD1 CASSQGARDGYTF
TRBJ2-5 TRBV10-1 . CASSPLASGEETQYF
TRBJ1-5 TRBV12-5 . CASGFTEPQPQHF
TRBJ2-7 TRBV2 TRBD1 CASSAETGGSSYEQYF
TRBJ1-6 TRBV10-3 TRBD1 CAIRWGQGDVSSPLHF
TRBJ1-3 TRBV7-3 . CASSEIEVAPGAGNTIYF
TRBJ2-3 TRBV6-5 . CASSYSMGDTQYF
TRBJ2-1 TRBV6-5 TRBD2 CASRDASGGVGEQFF
TRBJ2-1 TRBV11-3 . CASSLELHNEQFF
TRBJ2-2 TRBV5-1 TRBD2 CASSFSGTSSGELFF
TRBJ1-5 TRBV18 . CASSPGADQPQHF
TRBJ2-7 TRBV10-1 . CASTPYVDSEQYF
TRBJ2-1 TRBV5-1 TRBD2 CASSLGSSGGYNEQFF
TRBJ2-2 TRBV5-1 . CASSLAPTAGLNTGELFF
TRBJ1-2 TRBV5-4 . CASRVGGSANYGYTF
TRBJ1-4 TRBV7-9 TRBD1 CASSLRGRDEKLFF